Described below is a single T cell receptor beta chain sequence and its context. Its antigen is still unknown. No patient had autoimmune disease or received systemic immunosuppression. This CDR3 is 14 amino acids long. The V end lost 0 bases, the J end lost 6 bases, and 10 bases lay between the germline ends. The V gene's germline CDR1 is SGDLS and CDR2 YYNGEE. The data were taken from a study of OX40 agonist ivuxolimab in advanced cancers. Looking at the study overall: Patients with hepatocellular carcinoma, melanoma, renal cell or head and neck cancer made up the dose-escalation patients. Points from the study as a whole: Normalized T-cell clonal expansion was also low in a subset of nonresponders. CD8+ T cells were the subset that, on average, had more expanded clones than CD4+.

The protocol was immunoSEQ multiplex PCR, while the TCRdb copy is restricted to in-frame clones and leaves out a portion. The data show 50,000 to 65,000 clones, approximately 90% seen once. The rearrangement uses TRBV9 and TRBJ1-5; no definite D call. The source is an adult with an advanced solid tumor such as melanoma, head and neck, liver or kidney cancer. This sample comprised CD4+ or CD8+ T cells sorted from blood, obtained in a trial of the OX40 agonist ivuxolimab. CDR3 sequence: CASSVESVTQPQHF. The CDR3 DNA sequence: TGTGCCAGCAGCGTAGAATCCGTGACTCAGCCCCAGCATTTT.